A selection of T cell receptor beta chains follows, all from one sample in a study of T-cell reconstitution after alpha-beta-depleted transplantation in children. TCRdb passed the PCR reads through MiXCR, listing each CDR3 protein once. The sample records roughly 220,000 distinct CDR3 sequences, 9% to 10% being singletons. The sequences come from PBMCs from the stem cell graft donor, collected from the stem cell graft. The receptors were gathered from a human donor who donated a stem cell graft to a child with SCID. Both conserved end residues are part of each CDR3. A D gene is named only where the DNA matches it firmly. Clone size is stated in some rows and not others, as once, few, many or a class when expanded.

size	J	D	V	DNA	CDR3
many	TRBJ2-2	NA	TRBV12-3/TRBV12-4	TGTGCCAGCAGTCCCTTCCCGGAGGGGAGGACCGGGGAGCTGTTTTTT	CASSPFPEGRTGELFF
NA	TRBJ1-1	NA	TRBV5-1	TGCGCCAGCAGCTTGGATGGGCAGGGAGGCGAAGCTTTCTTT	CASSLDGQGGEAFF
many	TRBJ2-3	NA	TRBV20-1	TGCAGTGCTAGACGGGGCCCGGGGAATACGCAGTATTTT	CSARRGPGNTQYF
many	TRBJ2-1	TRBD2	TRBV7-3	TGTGCCAGCAGCTTATCCAGCGGGGGGGCAACGGGTGAGCAGTTCTTC	CASSLSSGGATGEQFF
few	TRBJ1-2	NA	TRBV7-9	TGTGCCAGCGCCCCCGCGACTGTGTATGGCTACACCTTC	CASAPATVYGYTF
many	TRBJ2-3	TRBD2	TRBV7-8	TGTGCCAGCAGCATCGAACTAGCGGGGGGCACAGATACGCAGTATTTT	CASSIELAGGTDTQYF
many	TRBJ1-1	NA	TRBV9	TGTGCCAGCAGCGTAGTTCCGAACACTGAAGCTTTCTTT	CASSVVPNTEAFF
many	TRBJ2-1	NA	TRBV6-5	TGTGCCAGCAGTTACCCCCCACTACGGAATGAGCAGTTCTTC	CASSYPPLRNEQFF
many	TRBJ2-7	NA	TRBV5-6	TGTGCCAGCAGCACCGGATCTATAGGTGCCGAGCAGTACTTC	CASSTGSIGAEQYF
many	TRBJ2-1	TRBD1	TRBV5-1	TGCGCCAGCAGCTCGGGACAGTACTTCTACAATGAGCAGTTCTTC	CASSSGQYFYNEQFF
few	TRBJ2-2	TRBD2	TRBV4-1	TGCGCCAGCAGCCATGAAACTAGCGGGGCCACCGGGGAGCTGTTTTTT	CASSHETSGATGELFF
many	TRBJ2-7	NA	TRBV7-9	TGTGCCAGCAGGAATTCCGGATCCTACGAGCAGTACTTC	CASRNSGSYEQYF
many	TRBJ2-7	TRBD2	TRBV20-1	TGCAGTGCTAGGGATCTAGCGGGGCCTAGGAAGCAGTACTTC	CSARDLAGPRKQYF
many	TRBJ1-3	NA	TRBV7-2	TGTGCCAGCAGCTTAGACGGGAGCCCTGGAAACACCATATATTTT	CASSLDGSPGNTIYF
NA	TRBJ2-1	TRBD1	TRBV20-1	TGCAGTGCTAGCGGACATCGACAGGGGAGCTCCTACAATGAGCAGTTCTTC	CSASGHRQGSSYNEQFF
many	TRBJ1-2	NA	TRBV28	TGTGCCAGCAGTCCAGTAAATCAGGGGCTTCCCTATGGCTACACCTTC	CASSPVNQGLPYGYTF
many	TRBJ2-2	TRBD1	TRBV20-1	TGCAGTGCTAAACGGACAGGGCCCGCGAACACCGGGGAGCTGTTTTTT	CSAKRTGPANTGELFF
few	TRBJ2-1	NA	TRBV6-2/TRBV6-3	TGTGCCAGTGGAGGTAGCTCCTACAATGAGCAGTTCTTC	CASGGSSYNEQFF
many	TRBJ2-7	NA	TRBV5-1	TGCGCCAGCAGCGGTTCATATCGGGACGAGCAGTACTTC	CASSGSYRDEQYF
many	TRBJ1-6	NA	TRBV11-2	TGTGCCAGCAGCTTAGGAAGGGCCAGGGGCCGGGATAATTCACCCCTCCACTTT	CASSLGRARGRDNSPLHF
many	TRBJ2-7	NA	TRBV5-1	TGCGCCAGCAGCTTGGTTCAGGACGGTTCCTACGAGCAGTACTTC	CASSLVQDGSYEQYF
many	TRBJ2-2	NA	TRBV20-1	TGCAGTGCGGGGATCGTCAGGGGGAACACCGGGGAGCTGTTTTTT	CSAGIVRGNTGELFF
many	TRBJ1-5	TRBD1	TRBV6-2/TRBV6-3	TGTGCCAGCAGCCCCCGGGACAGCCTCAATCAGCCCCAGCATTTT	CASSPRDSLNQPQHF
NA	TRBJ2-2	TRBD2	TRBV6-1	TGTGCCAGCACCTTTTTGGGGACTAGCGGAGACACCGGGGAGCTGTTTTTT	CASTFLGTSGDTGELFF
many	TRBJ1-5	NA	TRBV7-9	TGTGCCAGCAGCTTAAACAGGGATAGCAATCAGCCCCAGCATTTT	CASSLNRDSNQPQHF
few	TRBJ2-5	NA	TRBV7-9	TGTGCCAGCAGCATCCGGGGCCAAGAGACCCAGTACTTC	CASSIRGQETQYF
many	TRBJ2-6	TRBD2	TRBV7-8	TGTGCCAGCAGCCGCGATCGGGGGGTAGGGGCCAACGTCCTGACTTTC	CASSRDRGVGANVLTF
many	TRBJ2-4	TRBD1	TRBV12-3/TRBV12-4	TGTGCCAGCAGTGTTACAGGGGCCCGGAACATTCAGTACTTC	CASSVTGARNIQYF
few	TRBJ2-3	NA	TRBV7-2	TGTGCCAGCAGCCCCGGCAGCGGGCGTTACACAGATACGCAGTATTTT	CASSPGSGRYTDTQYF
many	TRBJ2-5	NA	TRBV7-6	TGTGCCAGCAGCTTAGACCCTAGCGTCCAAGAGACCCAGTACTTC	CASSLDPSVQETQYF
many	TRBJ2-7	TRBD1	TRBV6-2/TRBV6-3	TGTGCCAGCAGCAAGACCGGGACAGGGGCCTACGAGCAGTACTTC	CASSKTGTGAYEQYF
many	TRBJ2-3	NA	TRBV24-1	TGTGCCACCTCAACATCGACTAGCACAGATACGCAGTATTTT	CATSTSTSTDTQYF
many	TRBJ2-1	TRBD1	TRBV9	TGTGCCAGCAGCGTAGGAGGGACAGGGGGCGTTGAGCAGTTCTTC	CASSVGGTGGVEQFF
NA	TRBJ1-2	TRBD1	TRBV12-3/TRBV12-4	TGTGCCAGCAGCCACGGGACAGGTTTCGATGGCTACACCTTC	CASSHGTGFDGYTF
NA	TRBJ2-2	NA	TRBV5-1	TGCGCCAGCAGCTTGGTACTCGGGTACACCGGGGAGCTGTTTTTT	CASSLVLGYTGELFF
many	TRBJ2-3	TRBD1	TRBV20-1	TGCAGTGCTAGAGCCCACAGGGGGAGCACAGATACGCAGTATTTT	CSARAHRGSTDTQYF
many	TRBJ2-6	NA	TRBV5-1	TGCGCCAGCAGCTTGTCTGGCTCTGGGGCCAACGTCCTGACTTTC	CASSLSGSGANVLTF
many	TRBJ2-3	TRBD2	TRBV6-5	TGTGCCAGCAGTTACCGCGCGGGGGAGGTAGATACGCAGTATTTT	CASSYRAGEVDTQYF
many	TRBJ1-2	NA	TRBV24-1	TGTGCCACCAGTGATGGGACCGGCTATGGCTACACCTTC	CATSDGTGYGYTF
many	TRBJ1-4	NA	TRBV12-3/TRBV12-4	TGTGCCAGCAGCCCCCGCGGCTCTCAGCCACAAAAACTGTTTTTT	CASSPRGSQPQKLFF
many	TRBJ1-5	TRBD1	TRBV20-1	TGCAGTGCTAGAAACAGGGGGTACAATCAGCCCCAGCATTTT	CSARNRGYNQPQHF
many	TRBJ1-1	NA	TRBV4-2	TGTGCCAGCAGCCTCGTAGGGGAGGCCACTGAAGCTTTCTTT	CASSLVGEATEAFF
many	TRBJ1-6	NA	TRBV6-5	TGTGCCAGCAGTCTACAGCGGGGGGCCTATAATTCACCCCTCCACTTT	CASSLQRGAYNSPLHF
many	TRBJ2-7	NA	TRBV7-2	TGTGCCAGCAGCTTAGCGGCAGGGCATTGGGAAGAGCAGTACTTC	CASSLAAGHWEEQYF
many	TRBJ1-2	NA	TRBV5-1	TGCGCCAGCAGCTTGCTGCCCTCGGAGGGGAGAGGTGGCTACACCTTC	CASSLLPSEGRGGYTF
many	TRBJ2-5	NA	TRBV5-5	TGTGCCAGCAGCTTGGCCCTGGGTGGAGCAGAGACCCAGTACTTC	CASSLALGGAETQYF
many	TRBJ1-1	TRBD1	TRBV28	TGTGCCAGCACGGACAGGGGATTGATAAACACTGAAGCTTTCTTT	CASTDRGLINTEAFF
many	TRBJ2-1	TRBD1	TRBV7-8	TGTGCCAGCAGCTCCTCCGAGGGGGCAGGCAATGAGCAGTTCTTC	CASSSSEGAGNEQFF
few	TRBJ2-5	NA	TRBV5-1	TGCGCCAGCAGCTTGGGCAGGGGTAGGGAGACCCAGTACTTC	CASSLGRGRETQYF
NA	TRBJ1-1	TRBD1	TRBV6-2/TRBV6-3	TGTGCCAGCAGTTACATGGGGACAGGGAATACTGAAGCTTTCTTT	CASSYMGTGNTEAFF
NA	TRBJ1-1	TRBD1	TRBV7-9	TGTGCCAGCAACACTTCAACAGGGGGGCCTGAAGCTTTCTTT	CASNTSTGGPEAFF
many	TRBJ2-5	NA	TRBV5-6	TGTGCCAGCAGCTTTGTACTACAAGAGACCCAGTACTTC	CASSFVLQETQYF
many	TRBJ2-2	NA	TRBV12-3/TRBV12-4	TGTGCCAGCAGTTATGGCATCATGAACACCGGGGAGCTGTTTTTT	CASSYGIMNTGELFF
many	TRBJ2-1	NA	TRBV20-1	TGCAGTGCTAGAGGGGGGGCCGCCTACAATGAGCAGTTCTTC	CSARGGAAYNEQFF
many	TRBJ2-2	NA	TRBV7-8	TGTGCCAGCAGCTTCACTAGCTCCAACACCGGGGAGCTGTTTTTT	CASSFTSSNTGELFF
many	TRBJ1-5	TRBD1	TRBV20-1	TGCAGTGCTCTACAGGGGGCCTTTCATCAGCCCCAGCATTTT	CSALQGAFHQPQHF
NA	TRBJ2-7	NA	TRBV20-1	TGCAGCTCTGGACAGGCAGCGGGGTACGAGCAGTACTTC	CSSGQAAGYEQYF
many	TRBJ1-1	NA	TRBV12-3/TRBV12-4	TGTGCCAGCAGTGTCGCTATGAACACTGAAGCTTTCTTT	CASSVAMNTEAFF
NA	TRBJ2-7	NA	TRBV7-2	TGTGCCAGCAGCTCGGACCGTGAGGGGGAGCAGTACTTC	CASSSDREGEQYF